A selection of T cell receptor beta chains follows, all from one sample in a study of shared clonotypes between healthy human individuals. Produced via immunoSEQ multiplex PCR; TCRdb's table is partial and in-frame only. The sample has around 100,000 clones; around 64% are singletons. The specimen sequenced was memory CD8+ T cells sorted from blood. The origin of the receptors is a woman in her twenties or thirties in good health. CDR3s leave out the opening cysteine and the closing phenylalanine or tryptophan.

>TRBV2|13|TRBJ2-2
ASRKTSRDTGELF
>TRBV6-5|12|TRBJ1-2
ASSYANQGVGYT
>TRBV28|13|TRBJ1-5
ASRPGTGSDQPQH
>TRBV5-4|10|TRBJ2-1
ASSLGRYEQF
>TRBV6-5|11|TRBJ2-1
ASSWGRYNEQF
>TRBV25-1|12|TRBJ1-3
ASSDGDSGNTIY
>TRBV5-4|13|TRBJ2-7
ASSQDLAEAYEQY
>TRBV27|13|TRBJ2-3
ASSRQREATDTQY
>TRBV19|12|TRBJ1-5
ASAGQSISEPQH
>TRBV5-4|12|TRBJ1-2
ASSLVRGGYGYT
>TRBV19|18|TRBJ2-5
ASSPISRTGRQRNQETQY
>TRBV11-2|11|TRBJ2-7
ASSLLQSYEQY
>TRBV30|11|TRBJ2-7
AWSTGVFYEQY
>TRBV7-8|12|TRBJ2-1
ASSFRLFYNEQF
>TRBV27|12|TRBJ2-7
ASTSPGPAYEQY
>TRBV19|12|TRBJ1-5
ASRPDTSNQPQH
>TRBV13|12|TRBJ2-7
ASSWMDGTYEQY
>TRBV7-9|14|TRBJ2-7
ASSLGVGGQAHEQY
>TRBV7-8|14|TRBJ2-2
ASSSPGQGHTGELF
>TRBV6-4|14|TRBJ2-2
ASESRAGGETGELF
>TRBV7-2|15|TRBJ2-1
ASSLRSGRTLGNEQF
>TRBV28|14|TRBJ2-7
ASSPRTSGRAYEQY
>TRBV7-2|12|TRBJ2-5
ASSLWTVQETQY
>TRBV25-1|12|-
ASSSSGGNYEQY
>TRBV10-1|13|TRBJ1-3
ASSDGGYSGNTIY
>TRBV27|12|TRBJ1-1
ASSLSPRGTEAF
>TRBV2|13|TRBJ2-3
ASSRLAARPDTQY
>TRBV29-1|13|TRBJ2-1
SVRGGTQTYNEQF
>TRBV23-1|15|TRBJ2-5
ASSHTPQTGEVETQY
>TRBV6-1|13|TRBJ2-1
ASSLTSGKYNEQF
>TRBV5-1|12|TRBJ2-3
ASSFSGSTDTQY
>TRBV4-1|14|TRBJ1-1
ASSRRLGRLNTEAF
>TRBV28|12|TRBJ2-1
ASSVTRLDNEQF
>TRBV7-9|14|TRBJ2-7
ASSHPRLAGGYEQY
>TRBV5-6|14|TRBJ2-1
ASSFVLAGRNNEQF
>TRBV7-2|14|TRBJ2-1
ASSLHGQGSYNEQF
>TRBV6-1|14|TRBJ2-3
ASSEGMTGPTDTQY
>TRBV29-1|10|TRBJ2-7
SVQSGTYEQY
>TRBV6-6|13|TRBJ2-7
ASSYGESIGYEQY
>TRBV20-1|9|TRBJ1-6
SARGTGPLH
>TRBV27|11|TRBJ2-7
ASSGQKGYEQY
>TRBV7-9|12|TRBJ2-3
ASSQGPHFDTQY
>TRBV13|15|TRBJ2-4
ASRRTGDPLGKNIQY
>TRBV7-6|12|TRBJ1-2
ASSLGSAGYGYT
>TRBV28|11|TRBJ1-1
ASRQRGWGEAF